This T cell receptor (beta chain) comes out of a study of T cell repertoires in cytomegalovirus infection. Study details: Signatures in public TCR beta sequences pointed to both CMV infection and matching HLA type.

The ends were cut back, 4 bases at V and 2 bases at J, with 10 bases in the middle. The CDR3 runs to 14 residues. Per germline, CDR1 SEHNR and CDR2 FQNEAQ (reference sequence). Via MiXCR, TCRdb re-called the reads, giving one row per CDR3 protein. The sample lists over 200,000 distinct CDR3 sequences, approximately 14% seen once, with 8.5% to 10% in the top ten. Findings of the study overall: CMV carriers having the relevant HLA were flagged by cumulative public TCR beta family frequency. Ex vivo, HLA-C-restricted CMV-specific TCR beta clonotypes prevailed over the rest of the response.

Of note for this clonotype: Its antigen remains unidentified.

This chain connects TRBV7-9 to TRBJ2-3, with D perhaps TRBD1 (5 bases). This receptor was obtained from a human donor in good health (CMV status not recorded). Some clones in this sample may be carry-over from other donors' samples. Sequenced input: PBMCs. CDR3 coding DNA: TGTGCCAGCAGCTATGACAGATACACAGATACGCAGTATTTT. This encodes CASSYDRYTDTQYF.